The clone carrying this T cell receptor (beta chain) was picked up a small number of times. This sample was included in a study of blood T cell repertoires in COVID-19. Study at large: Acute-phase and convalescent COVID-19 samples originated in the United States, Italy and Spain.

Germline loops: CDR1 MNHEY, CDR2 SVGAGI. The CDR3 sequence is 14 residues long. Trimming removed 4 bases from V and 4 bases from J, with 13 bases in between. The Seattle patients joined while their infection was active and were tracked longitudinally afterward. In the original analysis: Amplification with reference gene primers provided the estimates of nucleated cell counts. Sequenced by immunoSEQ multiplex PCR; TCRdb stores in-frame clones only, minus some. The DNA was the basis for D and trimming; V, J and clone size are from that table. The sample has some 130,000 clones; around 89% are singletons.

The chain is built from TRBV6-5 and TRBJ1-2, with D tentatively TRBD1 (5 bases). The sample taken for sequencing was peripheral blood. The sequence was obtained from a man in his sixties with COVID-19, enrolled during active disease. CDR3 sequence (DNA): TGTGCCAGCAGTTCCCGGAACAGGCTCTATGGCTACACCTTC. Its translation: CASSSRNRLYGYTF.